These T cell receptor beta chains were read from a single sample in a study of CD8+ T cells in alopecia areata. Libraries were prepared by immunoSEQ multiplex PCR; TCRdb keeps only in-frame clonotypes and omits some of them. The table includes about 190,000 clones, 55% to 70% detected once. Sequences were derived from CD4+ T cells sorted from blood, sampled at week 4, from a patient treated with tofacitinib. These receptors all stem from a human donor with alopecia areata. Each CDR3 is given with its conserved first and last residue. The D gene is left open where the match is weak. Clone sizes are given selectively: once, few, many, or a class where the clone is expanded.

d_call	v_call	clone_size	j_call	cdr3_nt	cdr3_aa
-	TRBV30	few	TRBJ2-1	TGTGCCTGGAGTGTACTTTGGTACAATGAGCAGTTCTTC	CAWSVLWYNEQFF
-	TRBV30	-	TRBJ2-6	TGTGCCTCGGGTGGGGCCAACGTCCTGACTTTC	CASGGANVLTF
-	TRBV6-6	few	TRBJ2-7	TGTGCCACCACTGCCAGCGGCCCCTACGAGCAGTACTTC	CATTASGPYEQYF
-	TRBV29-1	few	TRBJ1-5	TGCAGCGTTGCTGCAGGGGATCAGCCCCAGCATTTT	CSVAAGDQPQHF
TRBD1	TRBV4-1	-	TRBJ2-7	TGCGCCAGCAGCCCCCGGAGGCAGGGGGACGAGCAGTACTTC	CASSPRRQGDEQYF
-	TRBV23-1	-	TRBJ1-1	TGCGCCAGCAGTCAGAACAGGGTCGGTGGGAACACTGAAGCTTTCTTT	CASSQNRVGGNTEAFF
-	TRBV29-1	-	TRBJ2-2	TGCAGCGGGGAGCGGAACGGGGAGCTGTTTTTT	CSGERNGELFF
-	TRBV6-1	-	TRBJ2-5	TGTGCCAGCAGTGGAACGACGGGCGGTGGGACCCAGTACTTC	CASSGTTGGGTQYF
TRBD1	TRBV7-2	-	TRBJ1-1	TGTGCCAGCAGCGCCTTACAGGGGTTAACTGAAGCTTTCTTT	CASSALQGLTEAFF
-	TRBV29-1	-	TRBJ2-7	TGCAGCGTAGGGACGCCCTCCTACGAGCAGTACTTC	CSVGTPSYEQYF
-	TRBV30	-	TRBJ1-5	TGTGCCTGGAGTTCAGGGGATGGGCAGCCCCAGCATTTT	CAWSSGDGQPQHF
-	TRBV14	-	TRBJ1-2	TGTGCCAGCAGCCAAGATGAGGGATATGGCTACACCTTC	CASSQDEGYGYTF
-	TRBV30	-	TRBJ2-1	TGTGCCTGGAGTGTTCGGCTAGCGCACAATGAGCAGTTCTTC	CAWSVRLAHNEQFF
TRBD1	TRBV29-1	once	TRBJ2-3	TGCAGCTCCTCCGGGACAGGGGGCACAGATACGCAGTATTTT	CSSSGTGGTDTQYF
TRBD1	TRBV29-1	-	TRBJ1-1	TGCAGCGTTGATCGGGACAGGGTTTCCACTGAAGCTTTCTTT	CSVDRDRVSTEAFF
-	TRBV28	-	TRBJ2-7	TGTGCCACCCAAGGTGGGAGTACCTACGAGCAGTACTTC	CATQGGSTYEQYF
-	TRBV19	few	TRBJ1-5	TGTGCCAGTAGTATATCGGGGGATGGCCAGCCCCAGCATTTT	CASSISGDGQPQHF
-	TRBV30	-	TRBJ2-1	TGTGCCTGGAACGCCCGGTCGCTTACCCTCCACAATGAGCAGTTCTTC	CAWNARSLTLHNEQFF
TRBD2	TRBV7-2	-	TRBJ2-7	TGTGCCAGCAGCTTAGTAGGTCTAGCGGGTTACGAGCAGTACTTC	CASSLVGLAGYEQYF
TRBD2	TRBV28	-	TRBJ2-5	TGTGCCAGCAGTCGGCCGGGACTATGGGAGACCCAGTACTTC	CASSRPGLWETQYF
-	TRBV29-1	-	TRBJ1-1	TGCAGCGTTGCAAGGAGAGATGGAACTGAAGCTTTCTTT	CSVARRDGTEAFF
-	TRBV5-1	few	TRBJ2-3	TGCGCCAGCAGCTCCGGGACTTCCACCGATACGCAGTATTTT	CASSSGTSTDTQYF
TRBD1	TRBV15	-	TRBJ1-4	TGTGCCACCAGCAGAGGACAGGGGTTGAGGAAACTGTTTTTT	CATSRGQGLRKLFF
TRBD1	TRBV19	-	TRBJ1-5	TGTGCCAGTAAGAACACAGGGGGCAGGAGGCCCCAGCATTTT	CASKNTGGRRPQHF